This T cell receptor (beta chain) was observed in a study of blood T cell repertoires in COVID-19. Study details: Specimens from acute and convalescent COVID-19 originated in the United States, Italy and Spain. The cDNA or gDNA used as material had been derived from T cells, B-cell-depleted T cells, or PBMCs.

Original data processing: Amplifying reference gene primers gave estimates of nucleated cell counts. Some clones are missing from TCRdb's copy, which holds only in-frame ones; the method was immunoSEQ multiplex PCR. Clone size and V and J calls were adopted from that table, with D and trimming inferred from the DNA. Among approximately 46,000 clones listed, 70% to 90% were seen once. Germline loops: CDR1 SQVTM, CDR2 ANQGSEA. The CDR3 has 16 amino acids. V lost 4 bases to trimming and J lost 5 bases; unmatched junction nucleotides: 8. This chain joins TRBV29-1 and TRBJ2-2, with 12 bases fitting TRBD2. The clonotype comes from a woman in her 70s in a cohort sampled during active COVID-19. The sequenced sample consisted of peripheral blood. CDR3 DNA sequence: TGCAGCGTTGTCCGGCTAGCGGGGGGGAAGACCGGGGAGCTGTTTTTT. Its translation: CSVVRLAGGKTGELFF.